The rows below give T cell receptor beta chains drawn from one sample of a study of blood T cell repertoires in COVID-19. Only in-frame clones appear in the TCRdb table, and some are missing; sequencing was by immunoSEQ multiplex PCR. The sample contains 250,000 or so clones, roughly nine tenths of which appear only once. The sample comprised PBMCs or T cells enriched from blood (not recorded which). Receptors originate from a human donor in a cohort exposed to, infected with or recovered from COVID-19 (not recorded which). The donor label of this sample is uncertain. CDR3s include the opening cysteine and the closing phenylalanine or tryptophan. A D gene is named only where the DNA matches it firmly.

CDR3nt: TGTGCCAGCAGGGAACTAGCGGGGGCATCCTACGAGCAGTACTTC
CDR3aa: CASRELAGASYEQYF
d_gene: TRBD2
j_gene: TRBJ2-7
v_gene: TRBV7-2

CDR3nt: TGTGCCAGCAGCGCTCATTGGCTAGCCAAAAACATTCAGTACTTC
CDR3aa: CASSAHWLAKNIQYF
d_gene: .
j_gene: TRBJ2-4
v_gene: TRBV6-5

CDR3nt: TGTGCCAGTAGTCCCACCGGGACAGTGCAATCTGAAGCTTTCTTT
CDR3aa: CASSPTGTVQSEAFF
d_gene: TRBD1
j_gene: TRBJ1-1
v_gene: TRBV19

CDR3nt: TGTGCCAGCAGCCAAGCGCCAGACAGGGCCTACGAGCAGTACTTC
CDR3aa: CASSQAPDRAYEQYF
d_gene: TRBD1
j_gene: TRBJ2-7
v_gene: TRBV2

CDR3nt: TGCAGCGTTGAGGTGACAGGCGTAAACACTGAAGCTTTCTTT
CDR3aa: CSVEVTGVNTEAFF
d_gene: .
j_gene: TRBJ1-1
v_gene: TRBV29-1

CDR3nt: TGTGCCAGCAGTCCCCACGGAGCTAACTATGGCTACACCTTC
CDR3aa: CASSPHGANYGYTF
d_gene: .
j_gene: TRBJ1-2
v_gene: TRBV27

CDR3nt: TGTGCCAGCAGTGATGGGCAGGGGGGCGCAGATACGCAGTATTTT
CDR3aa: CASSDGQGGADTQYF
d_gene: .
j_gene: TRBJ2-3
v_gene: TRBV2

CDR3nt: TGCGCCAGCAGCCAAGATCTGAGCGGGGGTAGCATCGGGGAGCTGTTTTTT
CDR3aa: CASSQDLSGGSIGELFF
d_gene: TRBD2
j_gene: TRBJ2-2
v_gene: TRBV4-3

CDR3nt: TGTGCCAGCACCATTGAGGGAACCGAGCAGTACTTC
CDR3aa: CASTIEGTEQYF
d_gene: .
j_gene: TRBJ2-7
v_gene: TRBV12-3/TRBV12-4

CDR3nt: TGTGCCTGGGGCGAATTAAAGAGCTACGAGCAGTACTTC
CDR3aa: CAWGELKSYEQYF
d_gene: .
j_gene: TRBJ2-7
v_gene: TRBV30

CDR3nt: TGTGCCAGTAAGAGGGGGCAACCCTACGAGCAGTACTTC
CDR3aa: CASKRGQPYEQYF
d_gene: TRBD1
j_gene: TRBJ2-7
v_gene: TRBV12-3/TRBV12-4

CDR3nt: TGTGCCAGTAGTACGGATGAAAAACTGTTTTTT
CDR3aa: CASSTDEKLFF
d_gene: .
j_gene: TRBJ1-4
v_gene: TRBV19

CDR3nt: TGTGCCAGCTCTCGGAGCTCCTACAATGAGCAGTTCTTC
CDR3aa: CASSRSSYNEQFF
d_gene: .
j_gene: TRBJ2-1
v_gene: TRBV12-3/TRBV12-4